The sequence of this TCR beta chain was determined in a study of a mutant IDH1 vaccine in newly diagnosed glioma. Study overall: Patients were started on vaccination 4-6 weeks after radiotherapy alone, or with temozolomide cycles. Patients got radiotherapy, temozolomide, or both beforehand, and most got both. There were approximately 62% males and around 38% females among treated patients, whose mean age was 40.4 years.

Repertoires were generated with immunoSEQ multiplex PCR, while TCRdb's copy carries only in-frame clones and drops some. The sample lists about 130,000 clones; 80% were seen once. Study outcomes and limitations: Pseudoprogression appeared independent of alterations in top peripheral clonotypes.

The sample's time point: week 11, during vaccination. In the vaccine, a single dose held 300 ug of the mutant IDH1 20-mer peptide, along with topical imiquimod. V was clipped by 5 bases and J by 4 bases; unmatched bases: 4. The CDR3 consists of 12 residues. Germline assignment: CDR1 GTSNPN and CDR2 SVGIG (reference sequence). A note on this clone: Its antigen is as yet unknown.

This TCR came from a middle-aged man with glioma. The genes are TRBV30 and TRBJ1-2; 7 bases are a match to TRBD1. The material was PBMCs, obtained from a glioma patient whose treatment included an IDH1 peptide vaccine. CDR3 in amino acids: CAWRGQLYGYTF. Written as DNA, the CDR3 is TGTGCCTGGCGGGGACAGCTCTATGGCTACACCTTC.